A single T cell receptor beta chain is shown here with its context. This entry belongs to a study of cytomegalovirus exposure and HLA in healthy donors. The PCR made use of 60 Vbeta and 13 Jbeta primers. Generated by immunoSEQ multiplex PCR, the TCRdb table keeps only in-frame clones and is missing some. The data show 180,000 or so clones, 82% seen once. The CDR3 runs 13 residues. CDR1 and CDR2 (germline): SGHAT, FQDESV (reference sequence). V was pared by 3 bases and J by 5 bases, with 8 bases between. The J gene is TRBJ1-3, the V gene TRBV11-1; D is uncertain. The sequencing input was PBMCs. The receptor was isolated from a boy aged 2 to 9 in good health and CMV-seronegative. The CDR3 is CASSLRYRNTIYF. The CDR3 DNA reads TGTGCCAGCAGCTTGAGGTATCGAAACACCATATATTTT.